Below are 16 T cell receptor beta chains sequenced from a single sample in a study of tumor and adjacent non-tumor tissue in lung cancer. No cell sorting was done before RNA was extracted from the tissue. The library came from three nested PCR rounds adapted from ARM-PCR protocols. TCRdb independently ran MiXCR on the multiplex PCR reads; one entry per CDR3 protein. The sample has around 70,000 distinct CDR3 sequences; around 60% are singletons. Sequenced material: lung tumor tissue. The receptors stem from a man between 50 and 59 years old with non-small cell lung cancer.

V is TRBV6-1 and J is TRBJ1-2, with TRBD1 matching 8 bases. Per the germline V gene, CDR1 is MNHNS and CDR2 is SASEGT. This CDR3 region has 15 residues. The CDR3 DNA sequence: TGTGTCGGTGGGAAGATGACAGGGGCTCACTATGGCTACACCTTC. Protein sequence: CVGGKMTGAHYGYTF.

The rearrangement uses TRBV6-5 and TRBJ2-7; D may match TRBD1 or TRBD2 (5 bases each). V lost 2 bases and J lost 2, with 13 bases in between. Per germline, CDR1 MNHEY and CDR2 SVGAGI. The CDR3 runs to 15 residues. This CDR3 is CASSYPGAGTYEQYF. CDR3 DNA sequence: TGTGCCAGCAGTTACCCCGGGGCAGGGACCTACGAGCAGTACTTC.

On this clonotype: Its ends do not fully match the called genes, so a read error is possible. The chain's CDR3 is CAGSLLASGGLQEIQYF. The DNA for the CDR3 is TGTGCCGGCAGCTTATTGGCTAGCGGGGGTTTACAAGAGATCCAGTACTTC. The chain has TRBV11-3 and TRBJ2-5; 10 nucleotides agree with TRBD2. Germline assignment: CDR1 SGHNT and CDR2 YENEEA. This CDR3 contains 17 residues.

In its sample, this clonotype was seen many times. The genes are TRBV5-1 and TRBJ2-3, with 7 bases fitting TRBD1. Germline V lookup: CDR1 SGHRS, CDR2 YFSETQ. After removal of 4 bases from V and 2 bases from J, the junction contained 7 bases not matched to a gene. This CDR3 contains 15 residues. Here the CDR3 DNA reads TGCGCCAGCAGCGTCAACAGGGGAACCACAGATACGCAGTATTTT. Amino acid sequence: CASSVNRGTTDTQYF.

Concerning this clonotype: At one boundary the junction diverges from the germline segment, which might be a read error. The CDR3 is CASSYKGQKGSPLHF. The CDR3 DNA reads TGTGCCAGTAGTTACAAGGGACAGAAAGGGTCACCCCTCCACTTT. The V call is TRBV6-6, the J call TRBJ1-6; 7 positions match TRBD1. The CDR3 totals 15 residues. Germline loops: CDR1 MNHNY, CDR2 SVGAGI (reference sequence).

Comment on this clonotype: One end of the junction fails to match germline, which may point to a read error. The V gene is TRBV5-1, the J gene TRBJ2-3; D tentatively reads TRBD1 or TRBD2 (6 bases each). CDR1 and CDR2 from the germline V gene are SGHRS and YFSETQ. The CDR3 has 14 residues. The CDR3 loop reads CTSSLGGHTDTKYF. The CDR3 nucleotides read TGCACCAGCAGCTTGGGGGGCCACACAGATACGAAGTATTTT. The variable domain in full, completed from reference TRBV5-1 and TRBJ2-3, reads KAGVTQTPRYLIKTRGQQVTLSCSPISGHRSVSWYQQTPGQGLQFLFEYFSETQRNKGNFPGRFSGRQFSNSRSEMNVSTLELGDSALYLCTSSLGGHTDTKYFGPGTRLTVL.

About this clonotype itself: The CDR3 carries no conserved terminal phenylalanine or tryptophan, so it likely arises from a read error. Because the CDR3's place on the DNA is in doubt, the DNA is left out and the CDR3 is given as listed by TCRdb. The V gene is TRBV28, the J gene TRBJ2-1; TRBD2, the table's D call, was not compared with the DNA. The CDR3 region is 17 residues in length, termini included. CDR1 and CDR2 from the germline V gene are MDHEN and SYDVKM. Here the CDR3 reads CVSSAQGGRTTGNEHFL.

This clonotype is labeled as medium-sized. The chain links TRBV6-5 to TRBJ2-5, with D perhaps matching TRBD1 (6 bases). The CDR3 sequence is 14 residues long. The germline V gene encodes CDR1 MNHEY and CDR2 SVGAGI. The V gene lost 2 bases and the J gene lost 5 bases, with 12 bases spanning the gap. Here the CDR3 reads CASSYGRGSETQYF. CDR3 DNA sequence: TGTGCCAGCAGTTACGGCAGGGGTTCGGAGACCCAGTACTTC.

The V call is TRBV20-1, the J call TRBJ2-5, with D perhaps TRBD2 (5 bases). Germline V gene sequence: CDR1 DFQATT, CDR2 SNEGSKA (reference sequence). The ends were cut back, 2 bases at V and 10 bases at J, with 14 bases in the middle. The CDR3 has 12 residues. Here the CDR3 reads CSARKGPGDQYF. CDR3 in DNA: TGCAGTGCTAGAAAAGGGCCCGGGGACCAGTACTTC.

This clonotype was detected many times. V and J are TRBV28 and TRBJ2-6, with D hard to call. Germline CDR1 is MDHEN and CDR2 is SYDVKM. The V gene lost 3 bases and the J gene lost 2 bases, with 5 bases spanning the gap. The CDR3 runs 14 residues. CDR3 bases: TGTGCCAGCAGTTTTTTCACTGGGGCCAACGTCCTGACTTTC. Translated: CASSFFTGANVLTF.

In this sample, this clonotype turned up once. The chain carries TRBV6-5 and TRBJ2-7; D gene uncertain. Trimming took off 10 bases at V and 0 bases at J, with 16 bases between the two ends. The CDR3 length is 14 residues. Germline V gene data show CDR1 as MNHEY and CDR2 as SVGAGI. The CDR3 spells CANTASLNSYEQYF. The CDR3 DNA is TGTGCCAACACGGCCAGCCTAAACTCCTACGAGCAGTACTTC.

Concerning this clonotype itself: The conserved closing phenylalanine or tryptophan is absent in this CDR3, likely reflecting a read error. The rearrangement joins TRBV11-2 to TRBJ2-5; 10 bases line up with TRBD1. The CDR3 contains 16 residues. Germline loops: CDR1 SGHAT, CDR2 FQNNGV. The V gene end was trimmed by 5 bases and the J gene end by 5 bases; junction bases not matched to a gene: 11. CDR3 residues: CASSRLGQGMTETQYL. The CDR3 DNA is TGTGCCAGCAGCCGCCTGGGACAGGGGATGACGGAGACCCAGTACCTC.

Turning to this clonotype: A read error is possible here, since a much larger clone lies one base away. This chain joins TRBV6-2 or TRBV6-3 and TRBJ2-1, with 10 bases identical to TRBD2. Losses at the gene ends were 4 bases for V and 10 bases for J; bases not matched to a gene: 13. The V gene's germline CDR1 is MNHEY and CDR2 SVGEGT. CDR3 size: 16 residues. The CDR3 DNA follows: TGTGCCAGCAGTTCCGGTGGTAGCGGGAGGTTTAGAGAGCAGTTCTTC. Residues: CASSSGGSGRFREQFF.

Remarks on this clonotype: This sequence may be a read error, since a much larger clone differs from it by one base. V is TRBV6-5 and J is TRBJ1-5; 10 bases agree with TRBD1. CDR1 and CDR2 (germline): MNHEY, SVGAGI. CDR3 length: 15 residues. CDR3 sequence reads: CASCYSTGGDQPQHF. The CDR3 DNA reads as TGTGCCAGCTGTTACTCGACAGGGGGCGATCAGCCCCAGCATTTT.

This clonotype was seen at least ten times. V usage is TRBV29-1 and J usage is TRBJ2-7; 9 bases are a match to TRBD2. Looked up from germline, CDR1 is SQVTM and CDR2 is ANQGSEA. The CDR3 is 14 residues long. V trimming: 6 bases; J trimming: 5 bases; junction bases outside the gene matches: 11. CDR3 loop: CSVRVGLAGNEQYF. CDR3 DNA: TGCAGCGTCAGAGTAGGTCTAGCGGGAAACGAGCAGTACTTC.

About this clonotype: Given a much more abundant clone one base away, this may be a read error. As the CDR3 is not closed by the conserved phenylalanine or tryptophan, this likely results from a read error. This chain joins TRBV11-2 and TRBJ2-7, with D possibly TRBD2 on 7 matching bases. The CDR3 consists of 14 residues. Trimming removed 5 bases from V and 6 bases from J, with 17 bases in between. Per the germline V gene, CDR1 is SGHAT and CDR2 is FQNNGV. CDR3 in amino acids: CASSPRGDNCEQYL. DNA of the CDR3: TGTGCCAGCAGCCCCCGGGGGGACAACTGCGAGCAGTACCTC.